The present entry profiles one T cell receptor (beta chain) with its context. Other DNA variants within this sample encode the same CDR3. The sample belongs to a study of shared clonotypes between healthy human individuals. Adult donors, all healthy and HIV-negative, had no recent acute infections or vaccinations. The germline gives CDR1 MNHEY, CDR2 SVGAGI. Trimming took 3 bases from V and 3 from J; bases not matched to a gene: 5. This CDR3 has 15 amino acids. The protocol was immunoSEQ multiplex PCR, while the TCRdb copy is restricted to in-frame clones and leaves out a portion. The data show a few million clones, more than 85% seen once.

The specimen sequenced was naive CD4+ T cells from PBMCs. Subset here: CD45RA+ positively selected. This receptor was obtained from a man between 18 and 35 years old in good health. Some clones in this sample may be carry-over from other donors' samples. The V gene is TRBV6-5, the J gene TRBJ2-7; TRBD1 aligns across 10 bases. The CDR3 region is CASSYSRDRGYEQYF. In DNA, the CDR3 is TGTGCCAGCAGTTATTCGAGGGACAGGGGCTACGAGCAGTACTTC.